Listed below are T cell receptor beta chains from one sample, sequenced in a study of follicular helper T cells after annual influenza vaccination. The method was immunoSEQ multiplex PCR; TCRdb's version includes in-frame clones alone and lacks a portion of them. This sample has about 9,200 clones, with nearly 85% found just once. Sequenced material: CXCR5+ CD38- circulating T follicular helper cells from blood, taken on the day of influenza vaccination. Source of these receptors: an adult who received the influenza vaccine. The CDR3 runs from the conserved cysteine through the conserved F or W. D genes are given only for firm matches. Only some rows state a clone size, as once, few, many or a class for expanded clones.

J: TRBJ1-1; D: NA; size: few; V: TRBV14; DNA: TGTGCCAGCAGCCACCTGCAAGTGAACACTGAAGCTTTCTTT; CDR3: CASSHLQVNTEAFF
J: TRBJ2-1; D: NA; size: once; V: TRBV5-4; DNA: TGTGCCAGCAGCTTGGACGGGATTGTGTTCGATTTAGGACACAATGAGCAGTTCTTC; CDR3: CASSLDGIVFDLGHNEQFF
J: TRBJ2-5; D: NA; size: NA; V: TRBV28; DNA: TGTGCCTCCTCAGGGTATGAGACCCAGTACTTC; CDR3: CASSGYETQYF
J: TRBJ2-7; D: TRBD2; size: NA; V: TRBV6-1; DNA: TGTGCCAGCAAACTAGCGGCGGGGGCCTACGAGCAGTACTTC; CDR3: CASKLAAGAYEQYF
J: TRBJ2-1; D: NA; size: NA; V: TRBV19; DNA: TGTGCCAGTAGCCAGAGGACCGGCGTCTACAATGAGCAGTTCTTC; CDR3: CASSQRTGVYNEQFF
J: TRBJ2-1; D: TRBD2; size: NA; V: TRBV6-1; DNA: TGTGCCAGCAGTGAAGGAACGAGACTAGCGGAGCAGTTCTTC; CDR3: CASSEGTRLAEQFF
J: TRBJ2-1; D: TRBD2; size: NA; V: TRBV5-1; DNA: TGCGCCAGCAGCGGGGGACTAGCGGAAGCCAATGAGCAGTTCTTC; CDR3: CASSGGLAEANEQFF
J: TRBJ2-7; D: NA; size: NA; V: TRBV2; DNA: TGTGCCAGCCACCGGGACGGATACGAGCAGTACTTC; CDR3: CASHRDGYEQYF
J: TRBJ1-4; D: NA; size: NA; V: TRBV9; DNA: TGTGCCAGCAGCCCCCGGGGGGGCGCGAATGAAAAACTGTTTTTT; CDR3: CASSPRGGANEKLFF
J: TRBJ2-5; D: NA; size: few; V: TRBV10-1; DNA: TGCGCCAGCAGTGAGGGCACCCAAGGGGGGAGCCAGTACTTC; CDR3: CASSEGTQGGSQYF
J: TRBJ2-3; D: TRBD2; size: NA; V: TRBV28; DNA: TGTGCCAGCGGGACTAGGAGCACAGATACGCAGTATTTT; CDR3: CASGTRSTDTQYF
J: TRBJ2-1; D: TRBD2; size: few; V: TRBV7-3; DNA: TGTGCCAGCAGCTCAGGACGGCCTAGCGGGGTTAATGAGCAGTTCTTC; CDR3: CASSSGRPSGVNEQFF
J: TRBJ1-2; D: NA; size: NA; V: TRBV7-9; DNA: TGTGCCAGCAGCTTAGGATCAGGGAACTATGGCTACACCTTC; CDR3: CASSLGSGNYGYTF
J: TRBJ1-5; D: NA; size: NA; V: TRBV30; DNA: TGTGCCTGGAGTAAGAACAGCCAGAGCAATCAGCCCCAGCATTTT; CDR3: CAWSKNSQSNQPQHF
J: TRBJ1-1; D: NA; size: once; V: TRBV9; DNA: TGTGCCAGCAGCGTAGGCCAGGACACTGAAGCTTTCTTT; CDR3: CASSVGQDTEAFF
J: TRBJ2-7; D: TRBD1; size: few; V: TRBV7-9; DNA: TGTGCCAGCAGCTGGGGAAGGGGGACAGGGTCCTACGAGCAGTACTTC; CDR3: CASSWGRGTGSYEQYF
J: TRBJ2-1; D: NA; size: NA; V: TRBV6-1; DNA: TGTGCCAGCAGTGAAGACCCCCTTAATGAGCAGTTCTTC; CDR3: CASSEDPLNEQFF
J: TRBJ2-6; D: NA; size: NA; V: TRBV5-1; DNA: TGCGCCAGCAGCTTGGGGGCGGGGGCCAACGTCCTGACTTTC; CDR3: CASSLGAGANVLTF
J: TRBJ1-1; D: TRBD1; size: NA; V: TRBV15; DNA: TGTGCCACCAGCAGAGATTATGAGGGGGCAACAACTTTCTTT; CDR3: CATSRDYEGATTFF
J: TRBJ2-1; D: TRBD2; size: once; V: TRBV5-1; DNA: TGCGCCAGCAGCCCTAGCGGGCCGAACTACAATGAGCAGTTCTTC; CDR3: CASSPSGPNYNEQFF
J: TRBJ2-3; D: NA; size: few; V: TRBV10-1; DNA: TGCGCCAGCAGTGAGTGGGGACTAGATACGCAGTATTTT; CDR3: CASSEWGLDTQYF
J: TRBJ1-5; D: NA; size: NA; V: TRBV27; DNA: TGTGCCAGCAGTTTTAGCAATCAGCCCCAGCATTTT; CDR3: CASSFSNQPQHF
J: TRBJ1-2; D: NA; size: NA; V: TRBV6-1; DNA: TGTGCCAGCAGTGAATCTCGGGGGCTCGGCTACACCTTC; CDR3: CASSESRGLGYTF
J: TRBJ2-7; D: NA; size: NA; V: TRBV9; DNA: TGTGCCAGCAGGAAGGGAGAGGGACCCTACGAGCAGTACTTC; CDR3: CASRKGEGPYEQYF
J: TRBJ2-5; D: NA; size: NA; V: TRBV20-1; DNA: TGCAGTGCTAGCGGGCCAGGGGCCCAGTACTTC; CDR3: CSASGPGAQYF
J: TRBJ2-5; D: TRBD2; size: NA; V: TRBV2; DNA: TGTGCCAGCAGTAAAAGGGGAGGGGAGACCCAGTACTTC; CDR3: CASSKRGGETQYF
J: TRBJ2-5; D: NA; size: NA; V: TRBV5-5; DNA: TGTGCCAGCAGCTACACCGAGGGGTTAGGGGAGACCCAGTACTTC; CDR3: CASSYTEGLGETQYF
J: TRBJ1-2; D: NA; size: NA; V: TRBV5-1; DNA: TGCGCCAGCAGCAGGGATGGGGGGCTAGGTGGCTACACCTTC; CDR3: CASSRDGGLGGYTF
J: TRBJ2-4; D: NA; size: NA; V: TRBV19; DNA: TGTGCCAGTAGTATAGATCGCAGGAGACAGTACTTC; CDR3: CASSIDRRRQYF
J: TRBJ1-2; D: NA; size: NA; V: TRBV6-5; DNA: TGTGCCAGCAGTGGTCAGGGGAGTGGCTACACCTTC; CDR3: CASSGQGSGYTF
J: TRBJ2-7; D: TRBD2; size: NA; V: TRBV4-2; DNA: TGTGCCAGCAGCCAAGCGGGAGGGGCCTACGAGCAGTACTTC; CDR3: CASSQAGGAYEQYF
J: TRBJ2-3; D: NA; size: NA; V: TRBV5-1; DNA: TGCGCCAGCAGCCCGGCCGGTGAGCGCACAGATACGCAGTATTTT; CDR3: CASSPAGERTDTQYF
J: TRBJ1-1; D: NA; size: NA; V: TRBV2; DNA: TGTGCCAGCAGTGATTACACTGAAGCTTTCTTT; CDR3: CASSDYTEAFF
J: TRBJ2-7; D: NA; size: NA; V: TRBV15; DNA: TGTGCCACCAGCAGGAACACAGGGCCCGAGCAGTACTTC; CDR3: CATSRNTGPEQYF
J: TRBJ2-1; D: NA; size: NA; V: TRBV7-3; DNA: TGTGCCAGCAGCTTATCGTTCGGGGGCGATGAGCAGTTCTTC; CDR3: CASSLSFGGDEQFF
J: TRBJ1-2; D: NA; size: NA; V: TRBV4-1; DNA: TGCGCCAGCAGCCAAGATTTCGGGGGTTCATGGGCGGGCTACACCTTC; CDR3: CASSQDFGGSWAGYTF
J: TRBJ1-4; D: NA; size: NA; V: TRBV19; DNA: TGTGCCACGACGAGAGAAGGGGGGGGTGAAAAACTGTTTTTT; CDR3: CATTREGGGEKLFF
J: TRBJ2-2; D: NA; size: NA; V: TRBV9; DNA: TGTGCCAGCAGCGTAGGGGGCACCGGGGAGCTGTTTTTT; CDR3: CASSVGGTGELFF
J: TRBJ2-7; D: TRBD2; size: once; V: TRBV6-1; DNA: TGTGCCAGCAGTGTAGGGACTAGCGGCTTCTACGAGCAGTACTTC; CDR3: CASSVGTSGFYEQYF
J: TRBJ2-1; D: NA; size: NA; V: TRBV7-3; DNA: TGTGCCAGCAGCCCCACGCAGGGGAATGAGCAGTTCTTC; CDR3: CASSPTQGNEQFF
J: TRBJ2-2; D: TRBD2; size: NA; V: TRBV27; DNA: TGTGCCAGCAGTAGGAGCGGGAGGGGCGGGGAGCTGTTTTTT; CDR3: CASSRSGRGGELFF
J: TRBJ2-3; D: NA; size: NA; V: TRBV25-1; DNA: TGTGCCAGCAGTGAAATTAGGTCAGGGATTACAGATACGCAGTATTTT; CDR3: CASSEIRSGITDTQYF
J: TRBJ1-5; D: TRBD1; size: NA; V: TRBV10-3; DNA: TGTGCCATCAGCAGTGGACAGGCCTATAGCAATCAGCCCCAGCATTTT; CDR3: CAISSGQAYSNQPQHF
J: TRBJ2-1; D: TRBD1; size: once; V: TRBV6-1; DNA: TGTGCCAGCAGTGAAACAGGGGGCACCTACAATGAGCAGTTCTTC; CDR3: CASSETGGTYNEQFF
J: TRBJ1-1; D: TRBD1; size: NA; V: TRBV6-1; DNA: TGTGCCAGCAGTGCCCGACAGGGGGGCAACACTGAAGCTTTCTTT; CDR3: CASSARQGGNTEAFF
J: TRBJ2-5; D: TRBD1; size: NA; V: TRBV29-1; DNA: TGCAGCGTTGTTTCCGGGACAGGGCAAGAGACCCAGTACTTC; CDR3: CSVVSGTGQETQYF
J: TRBJ2-3; D: NA; size: NA; V: TRBV30; DNA: TGTGCCTGGAGTGTGGGGGCCTATACGCAGTATTTT; CDR3: CAWSVGAYTQYF
J: TRBJ2-2; D: TRBD2; size: NA; V: TRBV5-1; DNA: TGCGCCAGCAGCCCTGCAGCGGGAGGGCCGTTCGGGGAGCTGTTTTTT; CDR3: CASSPAAGGPFGELFF
J: TRBJ2-1; D: NA; size: NA; V: TRBV7-7; DNA: TGTGCTAGCAGCCCCCGACTAGAGGGGGATGAGCAGTTCTTC; CDR3: CASSPRLEGDEQFF
J: TRBJ2-7; D: NA; size: NA; V: TRBV7-9; DNA: TGTGCCAGCAGCTTAAAACGTCAGGGTGGCTACGAGCAGTACTTC; CDR3: CASSLKRQGGYEQYF
J: TRBJ2-3; D: NA; size: NA; V: TRBV28; DNA: TGTGCCAGCAGGGGGGGGGCAGGAGATACGCAGTATTTT; CDR3: CASRGGAGDTQYF
J: TRBJ2-1; D: TRBD1; size: NA; V: TRBV7-9; DNA: TGTGCCAGCAGCTTAGAGGGGGCGTTCCGCAATGAGCAGTTCTTC; CDR3: CASSLEGAFRNEQFF
J: TRBJ1-3; D: NA; size: NA; V: TRBV27; DNA: TGTGCCAGCAGTGAGGACCCGTCCCGAAACACCATATATTTT; CDR3: CASSEDPSRNTIYF